These T cell receptor beta chains were read from a single sample in a study of blood T cells in healthy people across ages. TCRdb processed the 5' RACE reads anew with MiXCR; each CDR3 protein has one entry. The profile shows about 800,000 distinct CDR3 sequences, 20% to 25% of them singletons. The same specimen was also included in a second study, on T cells of mothers and their children.

The specimen sequenced was blood. Receptor source: a boy between 5 and 17 years old in good health. CDR3s include the opening cysteine and the closing phenylalanine or tryptophan. The D gene is left open where the match is weak. Only part of the rows carry a size: once, few, many, or a class if the clone is expanded.

size	V	J	D	DNA	CDR3
few	TRBV29-1	TRBJ2-7	TRBD1	TGCAGCGTTGAAGTAACAGGGGGAAACGAGCAGTACTTC	CSVEVTGGNEQYF
-	TRBV3-1	TRBJ1-2	TRBD1	TGTGCCAGCAGCTGGGGACAGCCCTATGGCTACACCTTC	CASSWGQPYGYTF
few	TRBV11-2	TRBJ1-4	-	TGTGCCAGCAGCATACAGTTGACTAATGAAAAACTGTTTTTT	CASSIQLTNEKLFF
few	TRBV3-1	TRBJ2-1	-	TGTGCCAGCAGCGAGAGGCGAGGGGACTCGAGGAATGAGCAGTTCTTC	CASSERRGDSRNEQFF
-	TRBV29-1	TRBJ2-7	-	TGCAGCGTTGCCCTGACAGAGCAGTACTTC	CSVALTEQYF
few	TRBV27	TRBJ2-6	-	TGTGCCTCTAAAGAACGGATCACTGGGGCCAACGTCCTGACTTTC	CASKERITGANVLTF
-	TRBV28	TRBJ2-7	-	TGTGCCAGCACCGAAAATGGCGTTTCCTACGAGCAGTACTTC	CASTENGVSYEQYF
-	TRBV6-5	TRBJ2-1	TRBD1	TGTGCCAGCAGTCAGGGGGACCGTGAGCAGTTCTTC	CASSQGDREQFF
-	TRBV5-1	TRBJ1-1	-	TGCGCCAGCAGCTTGGAAGGGCTGGTGCTGAACACTGAAGCTTTCTTT	CASSLEGLVLNTEAFF
-	TRBV7-6	TRBJ2-1	-	TGTGCCAGCAGCGCGGCGGGACAAATAAACAATGAGCAGTTCTTC	CASSAAGQINNEQFF
-	TRBV11-2	TRBJ2-5	TRBD2	TGTGCCAGCAGCTTTGGTGCGGGGGGCCAAGAGACCCAGTACTTC	CASSFGAGGQETQYF
-	TRBV10-1	TRBJ2-5	TRBD2	TGCGCCAGCAGTGAGGACGGGGGGGCCCCAGAGACCCAGTACTTC	CASSEDGGAPETQYF
once	TRBV4-3	TRBJ1-3	TRBD1	TGCGCCAGCAGCCGAGGGACAGTTGGAAACACCATATATTTT	CASSRGTVGNTIYF
-	TRBV29-1	TRBJ2-3	TRBD2	TGCAGCGTGGGGACTAGCGGGGGGGGTCCAGATACGCAGTATTTT	CSVGTSGGGPDTQYF
-	TRBV7-8	TRBJ2-7	TRBD1	TGTGCCAGCAGCTCACAGGGGCCGGCATACGAGCAGTACTTC	CASSSQGPAYEQYF
few	TRBV7-9	TRBJ1-4	-	TGTGCCAGCAGCCCCACAGGGAGGGCTGAAAAACTGTTTTTT	CASSPTGRAEKLFF
-	TRBV12-3/TRBV12-4	TRBJ1-1	-	TGTGCCAGCACCCCGGGCCGTACAATGAACACTGAAGCTTTCTTT	CASTPGRTMNTEAFF
-	TRBV11-2	TRBJ2-2	-	TGTGCCAGCAGCTCCCCGGGCAGGACGAACACCGGGGAGCTGTTTTTT	CASSSPGRTNTGELFF
-	TRBV5-6	TRBJ2-1	TRBD2	TGTGCCAGCAGCTTGAGGGCGGGGGGGCCCTATGAGCAGTTCTTC	CASSLRAGGPYEQFF
few	TRBV29-1	TRBJ1-4	TRBD1	TGCAGCGCAGCAACGGGGACAGGCGAAAAACTGTTTTTT	CSAATGTGEKLFF
-	TRBV6-6	TRBJ1-5	-	TGTGCCAGCAGACGCGGGGCCAGTGAGTACAATCAGCCCCAGCATTTT	CASRRGASEYNQPQHF
few	TRBV7-8	TRBJ2-3	-	TGTGCCAGCAGCTTAATTTTCCCGGCAGGCGGGGATACGCAGTATTTT	CASSLIFPAGGDTQYF
few	TRBV6-1	TRBJ2-7	TRBD2	TGTGCCAGCAGTCCGCGGACTAGCGGGATCCCAAGCTCCTACGAGCAGTACTTC	CASSPRTSGIPSSYEQYF
few	TRBV5-1	TRBJ1-2	TRBD1	TGCGCCAGCAGCCTGGGACAGGGAGGAGGGGGCTACACCTTC	CASSLGQGGGGYTF
few	TRBV7-9	TRBJ2-3	-	TGTGCCAGCAGCTTAGACTTCTCTAGCACAGATACGCAGTATTTT	CASSLDFSSTDTQYF
-	TRBV29-1	TRBJ2-5	-	TGCAGCGTTGTAGATAGGGTCCAAGAGACCCAGTACTTC	CSVVDRVQETQYF
few	TRBV7-9	TRBJ2-3	TRBD1	TGTGCCAGCAGCCCACGATGGGGACAGGTGTCTTCCCTCACAGATACGCAGTATTTT	CASSPRWGQVSSLTDTQYF
few	TRBV7-9	TRBJ1-4	TRBD1	TGTGCCAGCAGCTCCGGTCGGGACAGGGAGTTTGAAAAACTGTTTTTT	CASSSGRDREFEKLFF
-	TRBV5-5	TRBJ2-7	TRBD1	TGTGCCAGCAGCGGAGGACAGGCCTTTCTCTCCTACGAGCAGTACTTC	CASSGGQAFLSYEQYF
-	TRBV18	TRBJ2-1	-	TGTGCCAGCTCACCACTCGGGCAGGTGAATAACGAGCAGTTCTTC	CASSPLGQVNNEQFF